A selection of T cell receptor beta chains follows, all from one sample in a study of T cells in Graves' hyperthyroidism and ophthalmopathy. TCRdb fed the multiplex PCR reads into MiXCR, producing one record per CDR3 protein. The data contain roughly 260,000 distinct CDR3 sequences, about 14% of them singletons. The sample was blood. The receptors come from a woman in her 40s with Graves' hyperthyroidism that later progressed to Graves' ophthalmopathy. CDR3s include the opening cysteine and the closing phenylalanine or tryptophan.

v_gene: TRBV7-2; CDR3aa: CASSLGIREQYF
v_gene: TRBV7-9; CDR3aa: CASSRDRKFNTEAFF
v_gene: TRBV27; CDR3aa: CASSLFGPWRVQVQQYF
v_gene: TRBV6-1; CDR3aa: CASSTSGSPYEQYF
v_gene: TRBV12-3/TRBV12-4; CDR3aa: CASSFPQGAGNTIYF
v_gene: TRBV28; CDR3aa: CASGWWPLHF
v_gene: TRBV7-8; CDR3aa: CASSFGGLGSENQPQHF
v_gene: TRBV20-1; CDR3aa: CSADTRDTGELFF
v_gene: TRBV20-1; CDR3aa: CSAMNQGVAEQFF
v_gene: TRBV13; CDR3aa: CASSLARGSGGELFF
v_gene: TRBV2; CDR3aa: CASRRDRGRGANVLTF
v_gene: TRBV9; CDR3aa: CASSAEGGGGRVQETQYF
v_gene: TRBV7-3; CDR3aa: CASSLAPDSGELFF
v_gene: TRBV5-6; CDR3aa: CASSLTAPGANVLTF
v_gene: TRBV28; CDR3aa: CASSFHRWGQGGNEQFF
v_gene: TRBV10-2; CDR3aa: CASSESRADTQYF
v_gene: TRBV4-2; CDR3aa: CASSQVRTRNEQFF
v_gene: TRBV5-1; CDR3aa: CASSTQGRGDTTSEAFF
v_gene: TRBV6-9; CDR3aa: CASSSYKETEAFF
v_gene: TRBV7-3; CDR3aa: CASSLSPPGFTGELFF
v_gene: TRBV14; CDR3aa: CASSQELTGGTQYF
v_gene: TRBV12-3/TRBV12-4; CDR3aa: CASSLFAGGQNEQFF
v_gene: TRBV11-3; CDR3aa: CASSLRIQGAGYTF
v_gene: TRBV28; CDR3aa: CASRYSGSDREAFF
v_gene: TRBV6-1; CDR3aa: CASSPPGTVVNYGYTF
v_gene: TRBV6-1; CDR3aa: CASSSAGGSSYEQYF
v_gene: TRBV19; CDR3aa: CASSRGIVTGELFF
v_gene: TRBV11-2; CDR3aa: CASSLVGQGQTQYF
v_gene: TRBV19; CDR3aa: CASSMTSGGDNEQFF
v_gene: TRBV6-1; CDR3aa: CASSTGTGVSGNTIYF
v_gene: TRBV10-1; CDR3aa: CASSEPGTDVQFF
v_gene: TRBV27; CDR3aa: CASSFQRPNTGELFF
v_gene: TRBV2; CDR3aa: CASRLSRADIQYF
v_gene: TRBV6-1; CDR3aa: CASSENGLTKETQYF
v_gene: TRBV18; CDR3aa: CASSNTGTETQYF
v_gene: TRBV11-2; CDR3aa: CASSSSRGLLAQYF
v_gene: TRBV6-1; CDR3aa: CASSFRQGNGEQYF
v_gene: TRBV15; CDR3aa: CATSARLGGETQYF
v_gene: TRBV7-9; CDR3aa: CASSLALGGFKATNEKLFF
v_gene: TRBV11-2; CDR3aa: CASSGHRSGANVLTF
v_gene: TRBV5-1; CDR3aa: CASQASTTNTGELFF
v_gene: TRBV2; CDR3aa: CASTVDLNTEAFF
v_gene: TRBV7-3; CDR3aa: CASSLRTGKTSGRASEQFF
v_gene: TRBV20-1; CDR3aa: CSAGGPSYNEQFF
v_gene: TRBV28; CDR3aa: CASSLWGISYEQYF
v_gene: TRBV28; CDR3aa: CASSLWAGRVDIQYF
v_gene: TRBV5-6; CDR3aa: CASSPGGWAGSTDTQYF
v_gene: TRBV7-9; CDR3aa: CASSLDIYEQYF
v_gene: TRBV20-1; CDR3aa: CSAPRTSGRAGELFF
v_gene: TRBV7-6; CDR3aa: CASSPLTGVYEQYF
v_gene: TRBV28; CDR3aa: CASRPIAGEVSYNEQFF
v_gene: TRBV2; CDR3aa: CASSPIQEPTYGYTF
v_gene: TRBV27; CDR3aa: CASSPRQSSYNEQFF